Listed below are T cell receptor beta chains from one sample, sequenced in a study of T cell responses to AZD1222 COVID-19 vaccine. TCRdb's copy holds only in-frame clones and misses some; the assay was immunoSEQ multiplex PCR. The table lists around 100,000 clones, roughly nine tenths of them singletons. The sequencing here drew on peripheral blood, taken on day 0 of AZD1222 vaccination. All receptors come from an adult in good health. Each CDR3 is given with its conserved first and last residue. D genes are given only for firm matches. Clone sizes are given selectively: once, few, many, or a class where the clone is expanded.

clone_size: -; d_call: -; v_call: TRBV2; j_call: TRBJ2-7; cdr3_nt: TGTGCCAGCAGTGAAGGTACAGGGCCCACACACGAGCAGTACTTC; cdr3_aa: CASSEGTGPTHEQYF
clone_size: -; d_call: -; v_call: TRBV15; j_call: TRBJ2-7; cdr3_nt: TGTGCCACCAGCAGAGATTCTAACCCAGGGCCCTACGAGCAGTACTTC; cdr3_aa: CATSRDSNPGPYEQYF
clone_size: -; d_call: -; v_call: TRBV7-3; j_call: TRBJ2-5; cdr3_nt: TGTGCCAGCAGCTTAGAGCGGAGCCCTAGAGAGACCCAGTACTTC; cdr3_aa: CASSLERSPRETQYF
clone_size: -; d_call: -; v_call: TRBV9; j_call: TRBJ2-2; cdr3_nt: TGTGCCAGCAGCGTAGGGGGAGTGAACACCGGGGAGCTGTTTTTT; cdr3_aa: CASSVGGVNTGELFF
clone_size: -; d_call: TRBD1; v_call: TRBV7-6; j_call: TRBJ1-3; cdr3_nt: TGTGCCAGCAGCTTACGACAGGGTGGAAGAAACACCATATATTTT; cdr3_aa: CASSLRQGGRNTIYF
clone_size: -; d_call: -; v_call: TRBV18; j_call: TRBJ1-1; cdr3_nt: TGTGCCAGCTCCCTCGACATGAACACTGAAGCTTTCTTT; cdr3_aa: CASSLDMNTEAFF
clone_size: -; d_call: -; v_call: TRBV10-1; j_call: TRBJ1-5; cdr3_nt: TGCGCCAGCAGGCCAGGGAGTGGAGGGGATCAGCCCCAGCATTTT; cdr3_aa: CASRPGSGGDQPQHF
clone_size: -; d_call: -; v_call: TRBV25-1; j_call: TRBJ1-3; cdr3_nt: TGTGCCAGCAGTGCCCAGGGAGGAAACACCATATATTTT; cdr3_aa: CASSAQGGNTIYF
clone_size: -; d_call: -; v_call: TRBV12-3/TRBV12-4; j_call: TRBJ1-4; cdr3_nt: TGTGCCAGCAGTTTATGGGGCTCCGAAAAACTGTTTTTT; cdr3_aa: CASSLWGSEKLFF
clone_size: -; d_call: TRBD2; v_call: TRBV3-1/TRBV3-2; j_call: TRBJ2-3; cdr3_nt: TGTGCCAGCAGCCTACGGACTAGCGGTGGGAGGAATACGCAGTATTTT; cdr3_aa: CASSLRTSGGRNTQYF
clone_size: -; d_call: TRBD2; v_call: TRBV28; j_call: TRBJ2-5; cdr3_nt: TGTGCCAGCAGCCCCGGACTAGCGGGAGCCCAAGAGACCCAGTACTTC; cdr3_aa: CASSPGLAGAQETQYF
clone_size: -; d_call: -; v_call: TRBV6-5; j_call: TRBJ1-4; cdr3_nt: TGTGCCAGCAGTTACTCTGCCGGCAGGGAAAAACTGTTTTTT; cdr3_aa: CASSYSAGREKLFF
clone_size: -; d_call: -; v_call: TRBV5-1; j_call: TRBJ1-2; cdr3_nt: TGCGCCAGCAGCTTCGGAGGTGGATACAGCGGCTACACCTTC; cdr3_aa: CASSFGGGYSGYTF
clone_size: -; d_call: -; v_call: TRBV4-3; j_call: TRBJ2-6; cdr3_nt: TGCGCCAGCAGCCAAGAGGTACCGCGCTCTGGGGCCAACGTCCTGACTTTC; cdr3_aa: CASSQEVPRSGANVLTF
clone_size: once; d_call: TRBD1; v_call: TRBV9; j_call: TRBJ1-1; cdr3_nt: TGTGCCAGCAGCGTAGGGACAGGGGAAGGCACTGAAGCTTTCTTT; cdr3_aa: CASSVGTGEGTEAFF
clone_size: -; d_call: -; v_call: TRBV18; j_call: TRBJ2-1; cdr3_nt: TGTGCCAGCTCACCAATAACAGGTTTCCCCTCCTACAATGAGCAGTTCTTC; cdr3_aa: CASSPITGFPSYNEQFF
clone_size: -; d_call: -; v_call: TRBV27; j_call: TRBJ2-7; cdr3_nt: TGTGCCAGCAGTCTCGGGGCGGGAACCTACGAGCAGTACTTC; cdr3_aa: CASSLGAGTYEQYF
clone_size: -; d_call: -; v_call: TRBV19; j_call: TRBJ1-2; cdr3_nt: TGTGCCAGTAGTATCCGTGGGGCCAACTATGGCTACACCTTC; cdr3_aa: CASSIRGANYGYTF
clone_size: -; d_call: TRBD2; v_call: TRBV9; j_call: TRBJ2-3; cdr3_nt: TGTGCCAGCAGCGTGAATAGCGGGGGGTTAGATACGCAGTATTTT; cdr3_aa: CASSVNSGGLDTQYF
clone_size: once; d_call: -; v_call: TRBV5-6; j_call: TRBJ1-2; cdr3_nt: TGTGCCAGCAGCTTGGGACTTAACTATGGCTACACCTTC; cdr3_aa: CASSLGLNYGYTF
clone_size: -; d_call: -; v_call: TRBV19; j_call: TRBJ2-7; cdr3_nt: TGTGCCAGTAGTATTCGAGGGGGTGAGCAGTACTTC; cdr3_aa: CASSIRGGEQYF
clone_size: -; d_call: -; v_call: TRBV7-2; j_call: TRBJ2-1; cdr3_nt: TGTGCCAGCAGCTTAGCTGGCAAGCCTGGTGAGCAGTTCTTC; cdr3_aa: CASSLAGKPGEQFF
clone_size: once; d_call: TRBD2; v_call: TRBV7-2; j_call: TRBJ2-3; cdr3_nt: TGTGCCAGCAGCCCGGGACTAGGCACAGATACGCAGTATTTT; cdr3_aa: CASSPGLGTDTQYF
clone_size: -; d_call: -; v_call: TRBV24-1; j_call: TRBJ2-1; cdr3_nt: TGTGCCACCAGTGTTGAGGGAAGTCGGATCAATGAGCAGTTCTTC; cdr3_aa: CATSVEGSRINEQFF
clone_size: -; d_call: TRBD1; v_call: TRBV7-9; j_call: TRBJ1-4; cdr3_nt: TGTGCCAGCAGCCGACAGGGGGCGGGAGAAAAACTGTTTTTT; cdr3_aa: CASSRQGAGEKLFF
clone_size: -; d_call: -; v_call: TRBV19; j_call: TRBJ1-4; cdr3_nt: TGTGCCAGTAGGGATGAGGGGCGAGCGGATGAAAAACTGTTTTTT; cdr3_aa: CASRDEGRADEKLFF
clone_size: -; d_call: -; v_call: TRBV2; j_call: TRBJ2-5; cdr3_nt: TGTGCCAGCAGTGAAGCGCGGGAGACCCAGTACTTC; cdr3_aa: CASSEARETQYF
clone_size: once; d_call: -; v_call: TRBV9; j_call: TRBJ2-2; cdr3_nt: TGTGCCAGCAGCGTAGAGGGCTGGGGCGAAACGAACACCGGGGAGCTGTTTTTT; cdr3_aa: CASSVEGWGETNTGELFF
clone_size: -; d_call: -; v_call: TRBV7-9; j_call: TRBJ1-4; cdr3_nt: TGTGCCAGCAGCTTAAGGAGGGAGAGGAGTGAAAAACTGTTTTTT; cdr3_aa: CASSLRRERSEKLFF
clone_size: -; d_call: -; v_call: TRBV6-2/TRBV6-3; j_call: TRBJ1-1; cdr3_nt: TGTGCCAGCAGTTACTCAGTCAAGGGATTTGAAGCTTTCTTT; cdr3_aa: CASSYSVKGFEAFF
clone_size: -; d_call: -; v_call: TRBV13; j_call: TRBJ1-6; cdr3_nt: TGTGCCAGCAGCTTCCAATCAGGGGTCGGGAGCTCCTATAATTCACCCCTCCACTTT; cdr3_aa: CASSFQSGVGSSYNSPLHF
clone_size: -; d_call: -; v_call: TRBV15; j_call: TRBJ2-7; cdr3_nt: TGTGCCACCAGCAAAAGGGACTTAGCCTACGAGCAGTACTTC; cdr3_aa: CATSKRDLAYEQYF
clone_size: -; d_call: TRBD1; v_call: TRBV6-1; j_call: TRBJ1-2; cdr3_nt: TGTGCCAGCAGTGACCCCCGCGGGACAGGGCAGAATGGCTACACCTTC; cdr3_aa: CASSDPRGTGQNGYTF
clone_size: -; d_call: -; v_call: TRBV13; j_call: TRBJ1-1; cdr3_nt: TGTGCCAGCAGCTTACCCTCTGGGCGGGTGAACACTGAAGCTTTCTTT; cdr3_aa: CASSLPSGRVNTEAFF
clone_size: -; d_call: -; v_call: TRBV11-3; j_call: TRBJ1-3; cdr3_nt: TGTGCCAGCAGCTTTATCGATTTAGGGAGCTCTGGAAACACCATATATTTT; cdr3_aa: CASSFIDLGSSGNTIYF
clone_size: -; d_call: -; v_call: TRBV10-3; j_call: TRBJ1-2; cdr3_nt: TGTGCCATCAGTGACAGCCAGTTGAACTACTATGGCTACACCTTC; cdr3_aa: CAISDSQLNYYGYTF
clone_size: -; d_call: TRBD2; v_call: TRBV13; j_call: TRBJ2-1; cdr3_nt: TGTGCCAGCAGCTTTAGCGGGGGTTACAATGAGCAGTTCTTC; cdr3_aa: CASSFSGGYNEQFF
clone_size: few; d_call: -; v_call: TRBV30; j_call: TRBJ1-2; cdr3_nt: TGTGCCTGGAGTGAAGGGAATGGCTACACCTTC; cdr3_aa: CAWSEGNGYTF
clone_size: -; d_call: -; v_call: TRBV30; j_call: TRBJ1-2; cdr3_nt: TGTGCCTGGAGTGACTACGGGAAGGGTCCCTATGGCTACACCTTC; cdr3_aa: CAWSDYGKGPYGYTF
clone_size: -; d_call: TRBD2; v_call: TRBV5-6; j_call: TRBJ2-1; cdr3_nt: TGTGCCAGCAGCCCGGGACTAGCGGGGGGAGACAATGAGCAGTTCTTC; cdr3_aa: CASSPGLAGGDNEQFF
clone_size: -; d_call: -; v_call: TRBV28; j_call: TRBJ1-6; cdr3_nt: TGTGCCAGCACCGCTCGTAGGCAGGGACGGAATTCACCCCTCCACTTT; cdr3_aa: CASTARRQGRNSPLHF
clone_size: -; d_call: TRBD1; v_call: TRBV6-5; j_call: TRBJ1-5; cdr3_nt: TGTGCCAGCAGCGAGACAGGGGGTAGCAATCAGCCCCAGCATTTT; cdr3_aa: CASSETGGSNQPQHF
clone_size: -; d_call: -; v_call: TRBV5-5; j_call: TRBJ2-7; cdr3_nt: TGTGCCAGCAGCTGGGAGTGGGGGTACGAGCAGTACTTC; cdr3_aa: CASSWEWGYEQYF
clone_size: -; d_call: -; v_call: TRBV6-5; j_call: TRBJ2-7; cdr3_nt: TGTGCCAGCGGGTCTGCGGGAACGCCCTACGAGCAGTACTTC; cdr3_aa: CASGSAGTPYEQYF
clone_size: -; d_call: TRBD2; v_call: TRBV4-2; j_call: TRBJ2-1; cdr3_nt: TGTGCCAGCAGCCTAACGCCGCGCGGGGGCGGGGGGAGGAACAATGAGCAGTTCTTC; cdr3_aa: CASSLTPRGGGGRNNEQFF